This TCR beta chain was sequenced in a study of OX40 agonist ivuxolimab in advanced cancers. Across the study: Patients in dose escalation had liver, melanoma, kidney or head and neck cancers. Overall study findings and caveats: Doses of 0.1 to 3.0 mg/kg were accompanied by clonal expansion of CD4+ and CD8+ blood T cells by week 6.

Germline assignment: CDR1 PRHDT and CDR2 FYEKMQ (reference sequence). Trimming removed 4 bases at V and 4 bases at J, with 10 bases between. The CDR3 totals 13 residues. About this clone: Antigen unknown.

TCRdb keeps only in-frame clones here, not all; method: immunoSEQ multiplex PCR. The sample shows under 85,000 clones, around 85% of them seen only once. Sequencing was performed on CD4+ or CD8+ T cells sorted from blood, taken in a trial of the OX40 agonist ivuxolimab. The clonotype comes from an adult with an advanced solid tumor such as melanoma, head and neck, liver or kidney cancer. The chain joins TRBV13 to TRBJ2-5; tentative D call: TRBD1 (5 bases). CDR3 amino acids: CASSSRQGETQYF. The CDR3 nucleotides are TGTGCCAGCAGCTCCCGGCAGGGAGAGACCCAGTACTTC.